The T cell receptor (beta chain) described here comes from a study of cytomegalovirus exposure and HLA in healthy donors. This CDR3 contains 13 residues. Germline loops: CDR1 MNHEY, CDR2 SMNVEV (reference sequence). The V gene lost 5 bases and the J gene lost 1 base, with 8 bases spanning the gap. PCR employed 60 Vbeta and 13 Jbeta primers. Only in-frame clones appear in the TCRdb table, and some are missing; sequencing was by immunoSEQ multiplex PCR. The sample contains about 110,000 clones, approximately 72% of which appear only once. The TCR sequence derives from a woman in her thirties or forties in good health and CMV-seropositive. The genes are TRBV27 and TRBJ1-1, with a tentative D call TRBD1 (6 bases). Sequencing input: PBMCs. CDR3 region: CASSLQGNTEAFF. The CDR3, as DNA: TGTGCCAGCAGTCTACAGGGGAACACTGAAGCTTTCTTT.